This TCR beta chain was sequenced during a study of T cells in Graves' hyperthyroidism and ophthalmopathy. At least ten counts were recorded for this clonotype. The investigators amplified TCR beta CDR3 regions from RNA transcripts. A set of HTBI primers served as the primers for a first-round RT-PCR of the TCR CDR3. One entry per CDR3 protein results from TCRdb running MiXCR on the multiplex PCR reads. The data hold roughly 740,000 distinct CDR3 sequences, with roughly 15% observed a single time. Diagnostic decisions used clinical symptoms, serum thyroxine and TRAb, thyroid ultrasound and orbital computed tomography. Looked up from germline, CDR1 is SGHVS and CDR2 is FNYEAQ. V trimming: 3 bases; J trimming: 5 bases; junction bases outside the gene matches: 5. This CDR3 has 15 residues.

The V call is TRBV7-6, the J call TRBJ2-5, with 11 nucleotides matching TRBD1. Sequenced input: blood. The TCR originated in a man aged 18 to 30 with Graves' hyperthyroidism. In nucleotides, the CDR3 is TGTGCCAGCAGCTTTGGACAGGGGGCCCGGGAGACCCAGTACTTC. The encoded protein is CASSFGQGARETQYF.